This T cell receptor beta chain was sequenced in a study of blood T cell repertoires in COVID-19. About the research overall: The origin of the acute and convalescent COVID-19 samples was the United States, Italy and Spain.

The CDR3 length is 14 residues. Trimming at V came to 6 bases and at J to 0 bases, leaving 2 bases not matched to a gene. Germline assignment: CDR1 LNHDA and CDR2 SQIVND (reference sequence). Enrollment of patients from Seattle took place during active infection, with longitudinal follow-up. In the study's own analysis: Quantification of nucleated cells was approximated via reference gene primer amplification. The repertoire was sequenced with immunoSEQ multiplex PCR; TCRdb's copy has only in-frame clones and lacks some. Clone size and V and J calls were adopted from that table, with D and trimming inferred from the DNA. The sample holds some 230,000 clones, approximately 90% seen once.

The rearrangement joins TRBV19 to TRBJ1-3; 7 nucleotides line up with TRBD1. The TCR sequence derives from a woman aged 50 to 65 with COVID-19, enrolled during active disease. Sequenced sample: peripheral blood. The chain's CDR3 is CASSRQGSGNTIYF. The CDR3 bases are TGTGCCAGTAGCCGACAGGGCTCTGGAAACACCATATATTTT.